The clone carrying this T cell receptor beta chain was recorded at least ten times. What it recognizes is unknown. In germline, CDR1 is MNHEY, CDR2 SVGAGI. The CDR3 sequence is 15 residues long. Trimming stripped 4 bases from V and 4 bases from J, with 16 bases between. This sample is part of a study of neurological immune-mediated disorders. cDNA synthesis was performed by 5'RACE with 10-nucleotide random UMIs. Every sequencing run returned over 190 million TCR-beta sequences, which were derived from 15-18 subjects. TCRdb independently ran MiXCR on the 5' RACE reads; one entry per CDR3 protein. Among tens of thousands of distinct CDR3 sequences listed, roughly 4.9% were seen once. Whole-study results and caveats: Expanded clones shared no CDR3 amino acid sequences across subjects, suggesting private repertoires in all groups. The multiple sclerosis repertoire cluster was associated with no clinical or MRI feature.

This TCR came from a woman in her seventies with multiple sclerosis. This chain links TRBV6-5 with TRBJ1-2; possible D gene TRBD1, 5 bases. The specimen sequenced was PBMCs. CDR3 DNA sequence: TGTGCCAGCAGTTGGGACTTATTAGCCCCCTATGGCTACACCTTC. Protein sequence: CASSWDLLAPYGYTF.